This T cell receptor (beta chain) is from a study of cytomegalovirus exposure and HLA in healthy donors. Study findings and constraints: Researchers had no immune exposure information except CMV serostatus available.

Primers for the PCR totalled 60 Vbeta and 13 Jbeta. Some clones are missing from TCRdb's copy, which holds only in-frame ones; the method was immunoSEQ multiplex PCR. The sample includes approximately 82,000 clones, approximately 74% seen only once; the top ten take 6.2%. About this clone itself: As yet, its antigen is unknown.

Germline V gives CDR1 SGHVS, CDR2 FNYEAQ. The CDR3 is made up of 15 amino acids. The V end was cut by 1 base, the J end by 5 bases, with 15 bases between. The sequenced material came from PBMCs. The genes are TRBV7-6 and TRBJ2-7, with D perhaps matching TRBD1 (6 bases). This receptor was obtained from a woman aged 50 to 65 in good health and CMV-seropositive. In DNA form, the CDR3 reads TGTGCCAGCAGCTTAGGGGCAGGGGATATCAACGAGCAGTACTTC. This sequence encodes CASSLGAGDINEQYF.